These 26 T cell receptor beta chains share one sample of origin, sequenced in a study of T cell changes during pregnancy in multiple sclerosis. Assay: immunoSEQ multiplex PCR; the TCRdb copy retains only in-frame clones and omits some. The data contain some 60,000 clones, less than 95% of them seen just once; the ten biggest clones take up around 2%. This material consisted of peripheral blood, taken in the first trimester of pregnancy. The receptor set was obtained from a female donor in good health, enrolled as a control in a pregnancy study.

The chain couples TRBV7-9 to TRBJ1-4; D gene ambiguous. Germline V CDR1 and CDR2: SEHNR, FQNEAQ (reference sequence). V was pared by 2 bases and J by 3 bases, with 13 bases between. This CDR3 spans 16 amino acids. CDR3: CASSLLSLLANEKLFF. CDR3 DNA sequence: TGTGCCAGCAGCTTATTGAGCCTGTTGGCTAATGAAAAACTGTTTTTT.

The chain has TRBV9 and TRBJ1-2; possibly TRBD1 for D (5 bases). CDR1 SGDLS and CDR2 YYNGEE come from the germline V gene. V was trimmed by 3 bases and J by 8 bases, leaving 17 bases between them. The CDR3 totals 14 residues. The CDR3 nucleotides read TGTGCCAGCAGCGCTACAGGTAACTATGGCGGCTACACCTTC. Translation: CASSATGNYGGYTF.

This sequence joins TRBV28 and TRBJ2-7; 8 nucleotides agree with TRBD1. Germline V gene lookup returns CDR1 MDHEN and CDR2 SYDVKM. This CDR3 contains 14 residues. With V trimmed by 5 bases and J by 2 bases, 5 bases remained unmatched. The CDR3 loop reads CASSPFRGPYEQYF. In nucleotides, the CDR3 is TGTGCCAGCAGTCCTTTCAGGGGGCCCTACGAGCAGTACTTC.

The chain recombines TRBV30 with TRBJ1-1; a weak D match, TRBD1 (6 bases). V gave up 0 bases and J gave up 1 base, with 6 bases separating them. The CDR3 is 13 amino acids. CDR1 and CDR2 (germline): GTSNPN, SVGIG (reference sequence). The DNA of the CDR3 is TGTGCCTGGAGTGTACAGGGGAACACTGAAGCTTTCTTT. Protein: CAWSVQGNTEAFF. Drawing the rest from reference TRBV30 and TRBJ1-1, the complete variable domain is SQTIHQWPATLVQPVGSPLSLECTVEGTSNPNLYWYRQAAGRGLQLLFYSVGIGQISSEVPQNLSASRPQDRQFILSSKKLLLSDSGFYLCAWSVQGNTEAFFGQGTRLTVV.

CDR3 sequence: CASRTQGAGGYTF. For the CDR3, the DNA is TGTGCCAGCAGGACGCAGGGGGCGGGAGGCTACACCTTC. The chain joins TRBV6-6 to TRBJ1-2; TRBD1 matches 8 bases. The CDR3 sequence is 13 residues long. CDR1 is MNHNY, CDR2 SVGAGI, per germline (reference sequence). Germline trimming cut 6 bases from V and 8 bases from J; bases unmatched to any gene: 8.

This chain links TRBV19 with TRBJ2-4, with D possibly being TRBD1 (6 bases). The CDR3 sequence is 17 residues long. V lost 5 bases to trimming and J lost 0 bases, with 17 bases between them. Germline CDR1 LNHDA, CDR2 SQIVND (reference sequence). The CDR3, as DNA: TGTGCCAGTAGTCCCGAGACAGGCCGACTAGCCAAAAACATTCAGTACTTC. Amino acid sequence: CASSPETGRLAKNIQYF. Drawing the rest from reference TRBV19 and TRBJ2-4, the complete variable domain is DGGITQSPKYLFRKEGQNVTLSCEQNLNHDAMYWYRQDPGQGLRLIYYSQIVNDFQKGDIAEGYSVSREKKESFPLTVTSAQKNPTAFYLCASSPETGRLAKNIQYFGAGTRLSVL.

The V call is TRBV5-1, the J call TRBJ2-3, with 8 bases matching TRBD2. The trim removed 0 bases at V and 5 bases at J, leaving 5 bases unmatched. This CDR3 spans 15 amino acids. From germline, CDR1 is SGHRS and CDR2 YFSETQ. CDR3 in amino acids: CASSLVAGGRDTQYF. CDR3 nucleotide sequence: TGCGCCAGCAGCTTGGTCGCGGGGGGAAGAGATACGCAGTATTTT.

V usage is TRBV5-6 and J usage is TRBJ2-7; a weak D match, TRBD2 (6 bases). Germline V gene sequence: CDR1 SGHDT, CDR2 YYEEEE. Trimming took off 4 bases at V and 4 bases at J, with 18 bases between the two ends. There are 15 residues in the CDR3. The CDR3 region is CASSLGLEEVYEQYF. Written as DNA, the CDR3 is TGTGCCAGCAGCCTGGGACTCGAGGAGGTTTACGAGCAGTACTTC.

This rearrangement joins TRBV18 to TRBJ2-1; 8 bases line up with TRBD2. V shed 2 bases, J shed 5 bases, and the junction held 5 bases outside the gene matches. The CDR3 is made up of 15 amino acids. Per the germline V gene, CDR1 is KGHSH and CDR2 is LQKENI. The CDR3 loop is CASSPRVAGHNEQFF. The DNA for the CDR3 is TGTGCCAGCTCACCAAGGGTAGCGGGACACAATGAGCAGTTCTTC.

V usage is TRBV5-1 and J usage is TRBJ2-3, with 7 bases fitting TRBD1. The germline V gene has CDR1 SGHRS and CDR2 YFSETQ. V lost 3 bases and J lost 6; bases outside the gene matches: 13. This CDR3 region has 16 residues. CDR3 bases: TGCGCCAGCAGCTCGGGGCCGACAGGGTTAGGTGATACGCAGTATTTT. Translating gives CASSSGPTGLGDTQYF.

The chain recombines TRBV11-2 with TRBJ2-7, with D perhaps matching TRBD2 (5 bases). Trimming cost V 7 bases and J 4 bases, with 8 bases left between them. CDR3 size: 11 residues. Germline V gene data show CDR1 as SGHAT and CDR2 as FQNNGV. Here the CDR3 DNA reads TGTGCCAGCACCACGGGGTACGAGCAGTACTTC. This gives the protein CASTTGYEQYF.

A single count supports this clone. The rearrangement joins TRBV4-2 to TRBJ2-7; TRBD2 aligns across 8 bases. Germline values: CDR1 LGHNA, CDR2 YNFKEQ. Losses at the gene ends were 3 bases for V and 4 bases for J; bases not matched to a gene: 5. The CDR3 is 14 amino acids. Here the CDR3 reads CASSHSGSGYEQYF. The CDR3 region has the DNA TGTGCCAGCAGCCACAGCGGGAGCGGATACGAGCAGTACTTC.

This clone was picked up a small number of times. The chain employs TRBV11-2 and TRBJ2-7, with D hard to call. Between the trimmed V and J ends, which lost 4 bases and 3 bases, there was a span of 4 bases. CDR3 length equals 11 residues. Germline values: CDR1 SGHAT, CDR2 FQNNGV. CDR3 sequence reads: CASSSSYEQYF. CDR3 nucleotide sequence: TGTGCCAGCAGCTCTAGCTACGAGCAGTACTTC.

This rearrangement joins TRBV30 to TRBJ1-5, with D possibly TRBD1 on 6 matching bases. The germline V gene has CDR1 GTSNPN and CDR2 SVGIG (reference sequence). V dropped 0 bases and J dropped 6 bases, with 18 bases sitting between them. The CDR3 spans 16 residues. For the CDR3, the DNA is TGTGCCTGGAGTGTAAGTTTTGGGGCAGGGGTTCAGCCCCAGCATTTT. Its protein product is CAWSVSFGAGVQPQHF.

J is TRBJ1-1 and V is TRBV14, with TRBD1 identical over 7 bases. Germline CDR1 and CDR2: SGHDN and FVKESK. Losses at the gene ends were 0 bases for V and 10 bases for J; bases not matched to a gene: 8. The CDR3 runs to 14 residues. The DNA for the CDR3 is TGTGCCAGCAGCCAAGAGGTCCGGACAGGAGGAGCTTTCTTT. It codes for CASSQEVRTGGAFF.

This clone occurred a few times. The chain links TRBV27 to TRBJ2-1; 7 bases are shared with TRBD1. The CDR3 runs 14 residues. Germline loops: CDR1 MNHEY, CDR2 SMNVEV (reference sequence). V was pared by 7 bases and J by 4 bases, with 7 bases of the junction left unmatched. The CDR3 region has the DNA TGTGCCAGCAAGTACGGGACAGAATACAATGAGCAGTTCTTC. This encodes CASKYGTEYNEQFF.

This chain's CDR3 is CASSFYLAGGKLFF. The DNA for the CDR3 is TGTGCCAGCAGCTTTTACCTAGCAGGGGGAAAACTGTTTTTT. The chain uses TRBV5-5 and TRBJ1-4; 7 bases are shared with TRBD1. The length of the CDR3 is 14 residues. Germline V gene sequence: CDR1 SGHKS, CDR2 YYEKEE (reference sequence). Losses at the gene ends were 2 bases for V and 10 bases for J; bases not matched to a gene: 8.

The chain combines TRBV6-4 with TRBJ1-2; D unclear. CDR1 and CDR2 from the germline V gene are MRHNA and SNTAGT. This CDR3 is 12 amino acids long. V was cut by 5 bases and J by 4 bases, with 8 bases left in between. The CDR3 sequence: CASSSDTYGYTF. The CDR3 region has the DNA TGTGCCAGCAGTTCCGACACCTATGGCTACACCTTC.

In its sample, this clone was seen once. This sequence joins TRBV7-9 and TRBJ2-1; TRBD2 might be the D (5 bases). V lost 8 bases and J lost 0, with 5 bases in between. In germline, CDR1 is SEHNR, CDR2 FQNEAQ (reference sequence). The CDR3 is 12 amino acids. The CDR3 region has the DNA TGTGCCAGCGGGAGCTCCTACAATGAGCAGTTCTTC. Translated: CASGSSYNEQFF.

The CDR3 DNA follows: TGTGCCAGTAGTCTCGGACAGGACCTCTCCTACGAGCAGTACTTC. Its protein is CASSLGQDLSYEQYF. The V and J genes are TRBV19 and TRBJ2-7; 7 bases match TRBD1. The germline CDR1 and CDR2 sequences are LNHDA and SQIVND (reference sequence). This CDR3 spans 15 amino acids. Unmatched junction bases numbered 7, after V lost 5 bases and J lost 0 bases.

The genes are TRBV6-1 and TRBJ2-5; TRBD2 matches at 8 bases. The V gene end was trimmed by 2 bases and the J gene end by 7 bases; junction bases not matched to a gene: 18. This CDR3 spans 18 amino acids. CDR1 is MNHNS, CDR2 SASEGT, per germline. CDR3: CASSEQISSGSRGGTQYF. CDR3 sequence (DNA): TGTGCCAGCAGTGAACAAATTTCGAGCGGGAGCCGAGGGGGGACCCAGTACTTC.

The chain is built from TRBV6-6 and TRBJ2-7; 12 bases are a match to TRBD2. CDR1 MNHNY and CDR2 SVGAGI come from the germline V gene (reference sequence). Trimming cost V 7 bases and J 6 bases; bases outside gene matches: 4. The length of the CDR3 is 13 residues. CDR3 sequence: CASILAGGGEQYF. The CDR3 nucleotides are TGTGCCAGCATCCTAGCGGGGGGGGGCGAGCAGTACTTC.

The chain couples TRBV2 to TRBJ1-5; 7 bases fit TRBD1. This CDR3 has 15 amino acids. Germline lookup yields CDR1 SNHLY and CDR2 FYNNEI. The ends lost 5 bases at V and 4 bases at J; junction bases unmatched: 8. The CDR3 nucleotides are TGTGCCAGCAGTTCAGCCGGGACAGCTAATCAGCCCCAGCATTTT. The encoded protein is CASSSAGTANQPQHF.

The gene calls are TRBV14 and TRBJ2-1; TRBD2 agrees at 10 bases. This CDR3 contains 16 residues. Germline CDR1 is SGHDN and CDR2 is FVKESK. The V and J ends lost 0 bases and 12 bases, in that order; junction bases with no gene match: 11. This CDR3 is CASSQDLASGSIGQFF. For the CDR3, the DNA is TGTGCCAGCAGCCAAGATTTGGCTAGCGGGAGTATAGGGCAGTTCTTC.

The J gene is TRBJ1-2, the V gene TRBV11-2; a weak D match, TRBD1 (5 bases). V was clipped by 1 base and J by 2 bases, with 8 bases between them. The CDR3 spans 14 residues. CDR1 SGHAT and CDR2 FQNNGV come from the germline V gene. The CDR3 DNA reads as TGTGCCAGCAGCTTAGGACAGAACAACTATGGCTACACCTTC. This gives the protein CASSLGQNNYGYTF.

This chain links TRBV5-1 with TRBJ2-2; maybe TRBD2 (6 bases). Germline V gene lookup returns CDR1 SGHRS and CDR2 YFSETQ. CDR3 length equals 16 residues. Trimming removed 1 base from V and 4 bases from J, with 14 bases in between. CDR3 loop: CASSLFGGTGTGELFF. The CDR3 coding sequence is TGCGCCAGCAGCTTGTTTGGGGGGACGGGCACCGGGGAGCTGTTTTTT.